Described below is a single TCR beta chain sequence and its context. CDR3 length equals 15 residues. Germline CDR1 reads LNHDA; CDR2 reads SQIVND (reference sequence). J was trimmed by 1 base and V by 5 bases; bases with no gene match: 4. The data were obtained in a study of blood T cell repertoires in COVID-19. In the authors' methods: Estimates of nucleated cell counts were drawn from the amplification of reference gene primers. TCRdb's copy holds only in-frame clones and misses some; the assay was immunoSEQ multiplex PCR. Clone size and the V and J calls come from that table; the DNA yielded D and trimming. The sample holds 110,000 or so clones, roughly 80% seen once.

This sequence originates from a man aged 45-65 years with acute or convalescent COVID-19. The V gene is TRBV19, the J gene TRBJ2-3; 9 bases line up with TRBD2. Material: peripheral blood. CDR3 DNA sequence: TGTGCCAGTAGTTCCAGCGGGGGGCGCACAGATACGCAGTATTTT. This encodes CASSSSGGRTDTQYF.